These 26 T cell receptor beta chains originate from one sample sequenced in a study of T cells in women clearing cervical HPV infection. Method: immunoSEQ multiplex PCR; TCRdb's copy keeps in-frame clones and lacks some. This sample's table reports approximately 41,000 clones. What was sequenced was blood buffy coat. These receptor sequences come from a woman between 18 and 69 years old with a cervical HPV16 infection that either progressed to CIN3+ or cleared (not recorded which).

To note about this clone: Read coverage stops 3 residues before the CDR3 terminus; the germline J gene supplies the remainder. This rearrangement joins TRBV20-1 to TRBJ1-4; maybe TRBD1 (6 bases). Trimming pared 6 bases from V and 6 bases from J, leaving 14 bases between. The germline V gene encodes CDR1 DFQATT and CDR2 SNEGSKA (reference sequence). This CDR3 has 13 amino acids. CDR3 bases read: TGCAGTGCCCCGACAGGAACCGATGAAAAA. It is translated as CSAPTGTDEK. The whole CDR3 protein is CSAPTGTDEKLFF.

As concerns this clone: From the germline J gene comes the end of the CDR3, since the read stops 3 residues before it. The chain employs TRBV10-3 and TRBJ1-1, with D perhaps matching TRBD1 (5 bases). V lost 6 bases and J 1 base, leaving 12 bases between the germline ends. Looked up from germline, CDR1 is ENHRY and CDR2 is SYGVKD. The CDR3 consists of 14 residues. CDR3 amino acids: CAIRELGGNTEAFF. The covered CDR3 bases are TGTGCCATCAGGGAGCTGGGGGGGAACACTGAA.

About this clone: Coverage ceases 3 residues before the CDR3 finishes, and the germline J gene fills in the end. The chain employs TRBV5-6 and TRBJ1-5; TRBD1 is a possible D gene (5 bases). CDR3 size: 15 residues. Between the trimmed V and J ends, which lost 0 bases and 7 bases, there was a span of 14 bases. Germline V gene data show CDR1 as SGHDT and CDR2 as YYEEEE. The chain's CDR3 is CASSLALRAGQPQHF. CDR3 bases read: TGTGCCAGCAGCTTGGCCCTCAGGGCCGGACAGCCC.

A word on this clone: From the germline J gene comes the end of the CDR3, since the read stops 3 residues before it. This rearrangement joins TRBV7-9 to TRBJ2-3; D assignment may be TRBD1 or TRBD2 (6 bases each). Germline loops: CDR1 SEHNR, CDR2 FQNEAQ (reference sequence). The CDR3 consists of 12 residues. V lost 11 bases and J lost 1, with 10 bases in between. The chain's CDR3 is CAGGGGTDTQYF. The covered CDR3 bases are TGTGCCGGAGGGGGAGGCACAGATACG.

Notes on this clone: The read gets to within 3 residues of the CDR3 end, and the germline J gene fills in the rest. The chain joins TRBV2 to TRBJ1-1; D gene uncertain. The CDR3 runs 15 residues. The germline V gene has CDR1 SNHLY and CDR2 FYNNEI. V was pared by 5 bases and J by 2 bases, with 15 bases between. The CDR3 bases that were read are TGTGCCAGCAGTCGAGGACGGGGAGACAACACTGAA. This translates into CASSRGRGDNTE. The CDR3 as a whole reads CASSRGRGDNTEAFF.

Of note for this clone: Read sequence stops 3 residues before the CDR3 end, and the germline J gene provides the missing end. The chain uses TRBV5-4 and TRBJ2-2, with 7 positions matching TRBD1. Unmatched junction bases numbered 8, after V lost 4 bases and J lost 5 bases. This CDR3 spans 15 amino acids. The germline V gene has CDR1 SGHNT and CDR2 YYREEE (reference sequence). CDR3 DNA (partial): TGTGCCAGCAGCCACAGGGGAGTACAGACCGGGGAG. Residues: CASSHRGVQTGE. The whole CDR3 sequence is CASSHRGVQTGELFF.

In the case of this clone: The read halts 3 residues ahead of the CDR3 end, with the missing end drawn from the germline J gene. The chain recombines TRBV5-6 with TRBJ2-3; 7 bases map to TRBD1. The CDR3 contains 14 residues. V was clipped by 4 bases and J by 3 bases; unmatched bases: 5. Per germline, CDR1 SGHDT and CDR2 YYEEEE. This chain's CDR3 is CASSLKTGTDTQYF. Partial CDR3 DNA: TGTGCCAGCAGCCTCAAGACAGGGACAGATACG.

CDR3 DNA (partial): TGTGCCAGCAGTGCATCCGGGACAACGGATCAGCCC. It yields the protein CASSASGTTDQP. The full CDR3 protein reads CASSASGTTDQPQHF. This chain connects TRBV2 to TRBJ1-5, with D perhaps TRBD1 (6 bases). The CDR3 end lies 3 residues beyond the end of the read and is filled in from the germline J gene. Trimming removed 4 bases from V and 5 bases from J, with 15 bases in between. The germline gives CDR1 SNHLY, CDR2 FYNNEI. The CDR3 contains 15 residues.

The CDR3 reads CSARDGQTAPGSYTF. CDR3 bases read: TGCAGTGCTAGAGATGGACAGACGGCTCCCGGGAGC. V usage is TRBV20-1 and J usage is TRBJ1-2; possibly TRBD1 for D (6 bases). From the germline J gene comes the end of the CDR3, since the read stops 3 residues before it. CDR1 is DFQATT and CDR2 is SNEGSKA in the germline V gene (reference sequence). The CDR3 spans 15 residues.

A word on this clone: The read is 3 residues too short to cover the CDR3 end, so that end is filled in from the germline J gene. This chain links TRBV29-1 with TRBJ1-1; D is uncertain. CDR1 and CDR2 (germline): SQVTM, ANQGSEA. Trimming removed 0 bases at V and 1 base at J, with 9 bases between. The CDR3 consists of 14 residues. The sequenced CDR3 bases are TGCAGCGTTGAAGATCTTCCGGGGAACACTGAA. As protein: CSVEDLPGNTE. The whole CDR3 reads CSVEDLPGNTEAFF.

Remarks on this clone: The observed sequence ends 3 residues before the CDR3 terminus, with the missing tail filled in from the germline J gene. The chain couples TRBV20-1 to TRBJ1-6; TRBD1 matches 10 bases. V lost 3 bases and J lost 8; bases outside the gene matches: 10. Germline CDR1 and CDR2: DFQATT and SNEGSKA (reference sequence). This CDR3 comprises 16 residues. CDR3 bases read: TGCAGTGCTAGGGAGATCGGGACAGGGGCTGATTCACCC. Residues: CSAREIGTGADSP. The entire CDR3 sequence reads CSAREIGTGADSPLHF.

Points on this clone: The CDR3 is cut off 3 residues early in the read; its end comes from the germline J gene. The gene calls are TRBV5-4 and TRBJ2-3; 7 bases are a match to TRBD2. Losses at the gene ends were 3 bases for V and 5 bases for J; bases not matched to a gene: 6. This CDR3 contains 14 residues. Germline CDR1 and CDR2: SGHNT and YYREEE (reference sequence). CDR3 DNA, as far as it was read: TGTGCCAGCAGCTCCGGGGGGATCTTAGATACG. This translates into CASSSGGILDT. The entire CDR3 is CASSSGGILDTQYF.

The DNA read from the CDR3 is TGTGCCAGCAGCCAAGAACTCAGTTGGGCGGGAGGGCCTGAAGAGACC. Its protein is CASSQELSWAGGPEET. The full CDR3 protein reads CASSQELSWAGGPEETQYF. The chain links TRBV14 to TRBJ2-5, with TRBD2 matching 9 bases. Read sequence stops 3 residues before the CDR3 end, and the germline J gene provides the missing end. This CDR3 region has 19 residues. J lost 3 bases, V lost 0 bases, and 14 bases had no gene match. CDR1 is SGHDN and CDR2 is FVKESK in the germline V gene. The whole variable domain, filled in from reference TRBV14 and TRBJ2-5, reads EAGVTQFPSHSVIEKGQTVTLRCDPISGHDNLYWYRRVMGKEIKFLLHFVKESKQDESGMPNNRFLAERTGGTYSTLKVQPAELEDSGVYFCASSQELSWAGGPEETQYFGPGTRLLVL.

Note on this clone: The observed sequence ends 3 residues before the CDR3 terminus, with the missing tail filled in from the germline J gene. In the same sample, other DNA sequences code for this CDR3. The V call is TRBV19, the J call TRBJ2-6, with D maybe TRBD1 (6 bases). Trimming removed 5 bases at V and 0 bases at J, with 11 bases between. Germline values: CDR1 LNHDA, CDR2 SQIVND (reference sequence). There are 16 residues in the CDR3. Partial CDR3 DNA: TGTGCCAGTAGTGACAGGCTGTCCTCTGGGGCCAACGTC. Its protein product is CASSDRLSSGANV. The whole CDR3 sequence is CASSDRLSSGANVLTF.

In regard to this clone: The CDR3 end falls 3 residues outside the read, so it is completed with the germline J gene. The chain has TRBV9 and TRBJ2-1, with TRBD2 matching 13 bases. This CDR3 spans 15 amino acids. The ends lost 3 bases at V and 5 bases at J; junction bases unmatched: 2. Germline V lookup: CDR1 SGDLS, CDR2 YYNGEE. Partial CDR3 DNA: TGTGCCAGCAGCGAAGGGACTAGCGGGAACAATGAG. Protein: CASSEGTSGNNE. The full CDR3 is CASSEGTSGNNEQFF.

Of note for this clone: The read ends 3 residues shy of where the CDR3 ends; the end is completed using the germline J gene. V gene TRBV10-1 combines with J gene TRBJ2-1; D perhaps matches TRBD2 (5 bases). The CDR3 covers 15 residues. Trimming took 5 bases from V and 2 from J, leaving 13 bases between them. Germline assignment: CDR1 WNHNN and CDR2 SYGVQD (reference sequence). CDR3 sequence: CASSPSGSTYNEQFF. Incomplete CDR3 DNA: TGCGCCAGCAGTCCGAGCGGATCCACCTACAATGAG.

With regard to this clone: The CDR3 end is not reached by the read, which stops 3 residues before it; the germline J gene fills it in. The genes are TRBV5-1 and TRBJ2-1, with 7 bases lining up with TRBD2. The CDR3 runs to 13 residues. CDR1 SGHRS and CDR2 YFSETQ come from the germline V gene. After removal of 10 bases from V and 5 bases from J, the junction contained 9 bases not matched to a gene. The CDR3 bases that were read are TGCGCCGCCAGGAGGCTAGCGGACAATGAG. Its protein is CAARRLADNE. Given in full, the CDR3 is CAARRLADNEQFF.

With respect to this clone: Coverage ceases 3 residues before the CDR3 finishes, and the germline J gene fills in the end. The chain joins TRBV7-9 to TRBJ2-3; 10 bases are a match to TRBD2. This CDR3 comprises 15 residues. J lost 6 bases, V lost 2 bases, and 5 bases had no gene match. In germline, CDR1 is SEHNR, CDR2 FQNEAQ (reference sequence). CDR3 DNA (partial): TGTGCCAGCAGCTTATACAGCGGGGGGGCGGATACG. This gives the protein CASSLYSGGADT. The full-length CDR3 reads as CASSLYSGGADTQYF.

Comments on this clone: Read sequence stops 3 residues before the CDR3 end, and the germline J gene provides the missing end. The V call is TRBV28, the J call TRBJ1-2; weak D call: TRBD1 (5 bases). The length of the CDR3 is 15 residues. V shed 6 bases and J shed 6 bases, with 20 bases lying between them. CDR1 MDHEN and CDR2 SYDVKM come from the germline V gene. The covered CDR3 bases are TGTGCCAGCAGGACAACAGGCCTCCCTGCCCATGGC. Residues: CASRTTGLPAHG. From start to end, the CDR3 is CASRTTGLPAHGYTF.

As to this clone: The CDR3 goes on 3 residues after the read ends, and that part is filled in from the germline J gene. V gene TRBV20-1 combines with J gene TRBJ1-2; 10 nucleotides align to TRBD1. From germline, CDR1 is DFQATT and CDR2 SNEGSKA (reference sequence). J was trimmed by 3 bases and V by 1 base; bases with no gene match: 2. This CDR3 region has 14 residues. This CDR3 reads CSARGQGADYGYTF. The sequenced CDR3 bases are TGCAGTGCTAGAGGACAGGGGGCGGACTATGGC.

CDR3 amino acids: CASSIVYSGASNQPQHF. Incomplete CDR3 DNA: TGTGCCAGTAGTATAGTCTATAGCGGTGCAAGCAATCAGCCC. The V and J genes are TRBV19 and TRBJ1-5; D is unclear. The CDR3 is cut off 3 residues early in the read; its end comes from the germline J gene. This CDR3 is 17 amino acids long. The germline V gene has CDR1 LNHDA and CDR2 SQIVND (reference sequence). Trimming took 1 base from V and 1 from J, leaving 14 bases between them.

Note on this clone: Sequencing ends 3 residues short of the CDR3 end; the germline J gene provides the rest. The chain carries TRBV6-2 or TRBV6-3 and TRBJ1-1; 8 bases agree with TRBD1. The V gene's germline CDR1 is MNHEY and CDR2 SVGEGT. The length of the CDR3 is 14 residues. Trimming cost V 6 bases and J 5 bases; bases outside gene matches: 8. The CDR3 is CASRDGTGGTEAFF. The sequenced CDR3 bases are TGTGCCAGCAGAGATGGGACAGGAGGGACTGAA.

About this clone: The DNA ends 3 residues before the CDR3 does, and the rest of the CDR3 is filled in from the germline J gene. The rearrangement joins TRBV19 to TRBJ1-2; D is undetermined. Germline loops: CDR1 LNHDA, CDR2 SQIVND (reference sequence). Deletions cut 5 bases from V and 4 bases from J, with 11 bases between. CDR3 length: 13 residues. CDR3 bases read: TGTGCCAGTAGTTTTACAGCATCCTATGGC. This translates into CASSFTASYG. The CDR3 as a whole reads CASSFTASYGYTF.

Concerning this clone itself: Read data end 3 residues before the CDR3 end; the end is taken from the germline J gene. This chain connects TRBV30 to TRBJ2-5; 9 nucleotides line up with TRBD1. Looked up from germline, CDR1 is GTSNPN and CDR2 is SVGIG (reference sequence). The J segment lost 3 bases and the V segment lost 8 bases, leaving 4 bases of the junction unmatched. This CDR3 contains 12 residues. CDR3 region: CAHDRGEETQYF. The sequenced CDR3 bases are TGTGCCCACGACAGGGGGGAAGAGACC.

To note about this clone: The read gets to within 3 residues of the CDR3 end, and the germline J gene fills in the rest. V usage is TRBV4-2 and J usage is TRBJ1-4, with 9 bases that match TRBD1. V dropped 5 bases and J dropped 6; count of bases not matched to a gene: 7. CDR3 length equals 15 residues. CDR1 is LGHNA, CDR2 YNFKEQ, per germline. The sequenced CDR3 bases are TGTGCCAGCAGCAGACGACAGGGGGAGGATGAAAAA. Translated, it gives CASSRRQGEDEK. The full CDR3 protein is CASSRRQGEDEKLFF.

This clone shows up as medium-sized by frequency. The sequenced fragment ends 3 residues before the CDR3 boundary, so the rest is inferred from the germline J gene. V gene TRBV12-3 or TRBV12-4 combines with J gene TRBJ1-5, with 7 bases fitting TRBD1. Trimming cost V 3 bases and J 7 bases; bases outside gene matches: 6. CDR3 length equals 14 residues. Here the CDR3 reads CASSFGGGGQPQHF. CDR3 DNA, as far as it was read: TGTGCCAGCAGTTTTGGAGGGGGCGGACAGCCC.